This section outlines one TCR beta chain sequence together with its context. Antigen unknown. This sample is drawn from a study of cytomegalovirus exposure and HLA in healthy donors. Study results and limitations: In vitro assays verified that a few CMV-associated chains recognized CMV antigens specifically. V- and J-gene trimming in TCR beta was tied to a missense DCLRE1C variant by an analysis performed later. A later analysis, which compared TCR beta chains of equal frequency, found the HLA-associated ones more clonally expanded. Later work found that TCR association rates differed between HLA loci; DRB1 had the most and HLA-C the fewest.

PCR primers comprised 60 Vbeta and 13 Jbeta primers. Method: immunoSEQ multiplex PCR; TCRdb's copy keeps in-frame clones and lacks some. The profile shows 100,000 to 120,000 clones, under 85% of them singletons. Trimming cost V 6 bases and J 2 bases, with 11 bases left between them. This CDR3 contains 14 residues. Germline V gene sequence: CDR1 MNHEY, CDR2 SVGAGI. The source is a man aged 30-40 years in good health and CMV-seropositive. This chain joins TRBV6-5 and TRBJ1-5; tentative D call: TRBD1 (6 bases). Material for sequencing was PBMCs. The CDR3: CASRAGAGNQPQHF. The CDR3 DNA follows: TGTGCCAGCAGGGCAGGGGCGGGCAATCAGCCCCAGCATTTT.